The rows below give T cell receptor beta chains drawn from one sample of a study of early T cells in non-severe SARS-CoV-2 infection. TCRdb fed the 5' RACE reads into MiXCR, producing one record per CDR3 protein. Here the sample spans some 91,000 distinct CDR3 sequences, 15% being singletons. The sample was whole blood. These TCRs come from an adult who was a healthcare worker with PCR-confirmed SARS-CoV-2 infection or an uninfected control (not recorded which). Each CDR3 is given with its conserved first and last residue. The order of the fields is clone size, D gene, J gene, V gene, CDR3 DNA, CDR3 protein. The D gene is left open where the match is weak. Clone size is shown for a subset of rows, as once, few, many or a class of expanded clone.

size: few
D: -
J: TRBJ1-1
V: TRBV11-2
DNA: TGTGCCAGCAGCTTACGGTACGGAGTCACTGAAGCTTTCTTT
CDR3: CASSLRYGVTEAFF

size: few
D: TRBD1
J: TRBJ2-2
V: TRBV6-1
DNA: TGTGCCAGCAGGGCCGGGACAGGGGGCCCCGGGGAGCTGTTTTTT
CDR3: CASRAGTGGPGELFF

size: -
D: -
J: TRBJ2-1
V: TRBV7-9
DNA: TGTGCCAGCAGCGAGGGCGCCAATGAGCAGTTCTTC
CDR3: CASSEGANEQFF

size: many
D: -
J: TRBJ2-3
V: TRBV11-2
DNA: TGTGCCAGTGGAAGATCGGGCACAGATACGCAGTATTTT
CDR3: CASGRSGTDTQYF

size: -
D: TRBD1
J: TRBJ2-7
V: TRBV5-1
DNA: TGCGCCAGCAGCAGGGACAGTTCAACCTACGAGCAGTACTTC
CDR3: CASSRDSSTYEQYF

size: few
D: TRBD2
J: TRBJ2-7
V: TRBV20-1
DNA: TGCAGTGCAACACTAGCGGGAGGGCCGTACGAGCAGTACTTC
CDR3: CSATLAGGPYEQYF

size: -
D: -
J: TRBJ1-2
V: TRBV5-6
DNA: TGTGCCAGCAGCCAGATCCGGACAGAAGCAATCTATGGCTACACCTTC
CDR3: CASSQIRTEAIYGYTF

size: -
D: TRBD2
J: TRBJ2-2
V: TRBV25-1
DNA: TGTGCCACAGGGCTAGCGGGCCCCGGGGAGCTGTTTTTT
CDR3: CATGLAGPGELFF

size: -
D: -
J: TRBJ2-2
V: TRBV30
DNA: TGTGCCTGGGTTCCCCCTTCACGGGAGCTGTTTTTT
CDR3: CAWVPPSRELFF

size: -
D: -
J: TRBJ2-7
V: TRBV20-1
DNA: TGCAGTGCCCGGCGGACAGCCGCCCTCTCCTACGAGCAGTACTTC
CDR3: CSARRTAALSYEQYF

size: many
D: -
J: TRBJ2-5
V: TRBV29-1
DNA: TGCAGCGTTGCTGTGGCGGAAGAGACCCAGTACTTC
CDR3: CSVAVAEETQYF

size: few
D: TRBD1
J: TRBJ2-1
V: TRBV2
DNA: TGTGCCAGCAGTGATCGGGACAGCTCCTACAATGAGCAGTTCTTC
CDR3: CASSDRDSSYNEQFF

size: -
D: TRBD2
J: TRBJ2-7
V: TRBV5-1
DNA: TGCGCCAGCAGTTATCCCCGGGGGGGGGACCCCTACGAGCAGTACTTC
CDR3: CASSYPRGGDPYEQYF

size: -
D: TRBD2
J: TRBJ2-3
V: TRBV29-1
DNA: TGCAGCGTTGCTTATGCGGGAGGCCTAGATACGCAGTATTTT
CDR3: CSVAYAGGLDTQYF

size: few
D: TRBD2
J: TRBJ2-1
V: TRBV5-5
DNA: TGTGCCAGCAGCTTGGGAGGGAGGGATGAGCAGTTCTTC
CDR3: CASSLGGRDEQFF

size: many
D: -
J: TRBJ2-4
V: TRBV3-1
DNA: TGTGCCAGCAGCCTATCAGACAGACACAACATTCAGTACTTC
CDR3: CASSLSDRHNIQYF

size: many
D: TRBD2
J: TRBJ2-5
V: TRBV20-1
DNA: TGCAGTGCTAGAGCCGCCGTCCTAGCGGGAGATGAGACCCAGTACTTC
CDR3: CSARAAVLAGDETQYF

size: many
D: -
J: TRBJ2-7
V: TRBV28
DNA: TGTGCCAGCACCGTCGTCGGCCAGAACGAGCAGTACTTC
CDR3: CASTVVGQNEQYF

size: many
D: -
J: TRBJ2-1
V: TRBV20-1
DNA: TGCAGTGCTCGCCCGCGTACAACTTACAATGAGCAGTTCTTC
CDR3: CSARPRTTYNEQFF

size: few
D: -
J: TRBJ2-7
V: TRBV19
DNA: TGTGCCAGTAGTATAGACGAAGGACGGTATTACGAGCAGTACTTC
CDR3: CASSIDEGRYYEQYF

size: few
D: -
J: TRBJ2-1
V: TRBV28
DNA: TGTGCCAGCAGTTCGCACGGAAACAATGAGCAGTTCTTC
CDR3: CASSSHGNNEQFF

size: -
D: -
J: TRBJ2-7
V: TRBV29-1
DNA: TGCAGCGTTGGACGGGGTCGGCGCTACGAGCAGTACTTC
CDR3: CSVGRGRRYEQYF

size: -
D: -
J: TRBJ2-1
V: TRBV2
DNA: TGTGCCAGCAGTGCGGGCTCACTACCCGAGCAGTTCTTC
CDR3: CASSAGSLPEQFF

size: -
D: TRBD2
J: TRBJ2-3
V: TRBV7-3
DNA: TGTGCCAGCAGCTTATCCGGGGGAGGGGCAGATACGCAGTATTTT
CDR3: CASSLSGGGADTQYF

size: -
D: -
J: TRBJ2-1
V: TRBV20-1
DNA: TGCAGTGCCGTGGGGGAACCTAAATCCTACAATGAGCAGTTCTTC
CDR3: CSAVGEPKSYNEQFF

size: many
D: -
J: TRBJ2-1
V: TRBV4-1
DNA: TGCGCCAGCAGCCCCCCGCGGGGAGGTCCAGCGGCCCACCATGAGCAGTTCTTC
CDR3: CASSPPRGGPAAHHEQFF

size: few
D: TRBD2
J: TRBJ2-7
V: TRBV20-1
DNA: TGCAGTGCTCCGGGACTAGCGGGAACTCTCTCCTACGAGCAGTACTTC
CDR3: CSAPGLAGTLSYEQYF

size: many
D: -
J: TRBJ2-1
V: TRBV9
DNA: TGTGCCAGCAGCGTAGCGGAAGGTTACAATGAGCAGTTCTTC
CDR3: CASSVAEGYNEQFF

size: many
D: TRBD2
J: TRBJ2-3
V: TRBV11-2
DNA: TGTGCCAGCAGCCCGACGGCGGGCCTAGCGGGAACAGATACGCAGTATTTT
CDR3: CASSPTAGLAGTDTQYF

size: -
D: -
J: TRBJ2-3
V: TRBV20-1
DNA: TGCAGTGCTAGCGGTGGAACAGATACGCAGTATTTT
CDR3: CSASGGTDTQYF

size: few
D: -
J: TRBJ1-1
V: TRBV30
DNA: TGTGCCCGGCGAGAGGGACAATTCTACACTGAAGCTTTCTTT
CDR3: CARREGQFYTEAFF

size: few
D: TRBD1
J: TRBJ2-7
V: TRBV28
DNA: TGTGCCAGCAGTTGGACAGGGATCTACGAGCAGTACTTC
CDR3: CASSWTGIYEQYF

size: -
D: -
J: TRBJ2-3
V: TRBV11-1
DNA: TGTGCCAGCAGCTTAGGGACCACAGATACGCAGTATTTT
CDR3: CASSLGTTDTQYF

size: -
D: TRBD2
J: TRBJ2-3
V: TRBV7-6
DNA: TGTGCCAGCAGCACGACTAGCGGGTTAGCAGATACGCAGTATTTT
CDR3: CASSTTSGLADTQYF

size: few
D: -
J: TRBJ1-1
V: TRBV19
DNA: TGTGCCAGTAGTGTTAAGGGTGCCCGGGCCACTGAAGCTTTCTTT
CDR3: CASSVKGARATEAFF